The rows below give T cell receptor beta chains drawn from one sample of a study of OX40 agonist ivuxolimab in advanced cancers. Sequencing was performed with immunoSEQ multiplex PCR; in TCRdb, only in-frame clones are kept and a portion is missing. The sample lists under 70,000 clones; more than 80% were seen once. The sample here was CD4+ or CD8+ T cells sorted from blood, taken in a trial of the OX40 agonist ivuxolimab. The receptors originated from an adult with an advanced solid tumor such as melanoma, head and neck, liver or kidney cancer. Each CDR3 is given with its conserved first and last residue. A D gene is named only where the DNA matches it firmly. A clone size is listed for some rows: how often the clone was seen (once, few, many), or a class if it is expanded.

D | J | size | V | CDR3 | DNA
. | TRBJ2-1 | . | TRBV7-6 | CASSLAGGRSNDEQFF | TGTGCCAGCAGCTTAGCGGGGGGCCGTTCAAATGATGAGCAGTTCTTC
. | TRBJ1-1 | . | TRBV29-1 | CSVDGVERTRNTEAFF | TGCAGCGTTGATGGGGTAGAGCGGACAAGGAACACTGAAGCTTTCTTT
. | TRBJ1-1 | . | TRBV7-2 | CASSQGRRTEAFF | TGTGCCAGCAGCCAGGGAAGGAGAACTGAAGCTTTCTTT
. | TRBJ1-1 | . | TRBV4-2 | CASSQDSMNTEAFF | TGTGCCAGCAGCCAAGATTCGATGAACACTGAAGCTTTCTTT
TRBD1 | TRBJ2-1 | . | TRBV5-1 | CASSPRGTGNNEQFF | TGCGCCAGCAGCCCCCGAGGGACAGGGAACAATGAGCAGTTCTTC
. | TRBJ2-3 | . | TRBV2 | CASALGPTWDTQYF | TGTGCCAGCGCTCTAGGGCCCACTTGGGATACGCAGTATTTT
. | TRBJ2-7 | . | TRBV7-3 | CASSLPIGLSPYEQYF | TGTGCCAGCAGCTTACCAATTGGGCTCAGTCCCTACGAGCAGTACTTC
TRBD1 | TRBJ2-5 | . | TRBV10-3 | CAIRDDRGGETQYF | TGTGCCATCAGGGATGACAGGGGCGGGGAGACCCAGTACTTC
. | TRBJ1-2 | few | TRBV6-6 | CASSTGYHGYTF | TGTGCCAGCAGCACAGGGTACCATGGCTACACCTTC
. | TRBJ1-5 | . | TRBV28 | CASSLTVAVGQPQHF | TGTGCCAGCAGTCTAACGGTGGCAGTTGGGCAGCCCCAGCATTTT
. | TRBJ2-7 | . | TRBV2 | CASTKLVSHHEQYF | TGTGCCAGCACCAAGCTCGTGTCGCACCACGAGCAGTACTTC
. | TRBJ2-5 | . | TRBV2 | CASSGPGGQETQYF | TGTGCCAGCAGTGGCCCCGGGGGTCAAGAGACCCAGTACTTC
TRBD1 | TRBJ2-1 | . | TRBV29-1 | CSVTGQGNDEQFF | TGCAGCGTGACTGGACAGGGGAACGATGAGCAGTTCTTC
TRBD1 | TRBJ2-5 | . | TRBV6-5 | CASSRQGWETQYF | TGTGCCAGCAGTAGACAGGGGTGGGAGACCCAGTACTTC
. | TRBJ2-7 | . | TRBV15 | CATSLERFGQYF | TGTGCCACCAGCCTTGAGCGGTTCGGGCAGTACTTC
. | TRBJ2-5 | . | TRBV1 | CTSSQSGRLQETQYF | TGCACCAGCAGCCAAAGTGGCAGACTACAAGAGACCCAGTACTTC
. | TRBJ2-5 | few | TRBV7-2 | CASSRGRRETQYF | TGTGCCAGCAGTCGTGGGCGGCGGGAGACCCAGTACTTC
. | TRBJ2-5 | . | TRBV5-1 | CASSLVGPQETQYF | TGCGCCAGCAGCTTGGTTGGACCCCAAGAGACCCAGTACTTC
. | TRBJ1-3 | . | TRBV5-1 | CASSLDFIASGNTIYF | TGCGCCAGCAGCTTGGACTTTATTGCATCTGGAAACACCATATATTTT
TRBD1 | TRBJ2-5 | . | TRBV28 | CASLRTGLWETQYF | TGTGCCAGCCTTCGGACAGGGCTCTGGGAGACCCAGTACTTC
. | TRBJ1-2 | . | TRBV19 | CASTPGRFWGYGYTF | TGTGCCAGTACCCCCGGACGGTTTTGGGGCTATGGCTACACCTTC
TRBD2 | TRBJ2-7 | . | TRBV10-3 | CAIATSGPSEQYF | TGTGCCATCGCGACTAGCGGGCCCTCCGAGCAGTACTTC
TRBD1 | TRBJ1-6 | . | TRBV5-1 | CASSLRDRGLSPLHF | TGCGCCAGCAGTTTGCGGGACAGGGGTTTGTCACCCCTCCACTTT
. | TRBJ1-1 | . | TRBV23-1 | CASSQSNRAEGNYCEAFF | TGCGCCAGCAGTCAATCTAATCGGGCAGAAGGGAACTACTGTGAAGCTTTCTTT
. | TRBJ1-2 | . | TRBV18 | CASSPVQGLNYGYTF | TGTGCCAGCTCACCAGTGCAGGGGCTTAACTATGGCTACACCTTC
TRBD2 | TRBJ2-3 | . | TRBV9 | CASSVVAGAADTQYF | TGTGCCAGCAGCGTAGTAGCGGGAGCTGCAGATACGCAGTATTTT
. | TRBJ2-1 | once | TRBV18 | CASSPPKAASGNEQFF | TGTGCCAGCTCACCACCCAAGGCAGCCTCAGGGAATGAGCAGTTCTTC
. | TRBJ1-3 | . | TRBV27 | CASSQFHSGNTIYF | TGTGCCAGCAGCCAGTTCCACTCTGGAAACACCATATATTTT
TRBD1 | TRBJ2-3 | . | TRBV2 | CAGRTGQTDTQYF | TGTGCCGGCCGGACAGGGCAAACAGATACGCAGTATTTT
. | TRBJ2-2 | . | TRBV7-9 | CASSQRGTNTGELFF | TGTGCCAGCAGCCAAAGGGGTACGAACACCGGGGAGCTGTTTTTT
. | TRBJ2-7 | . | TRBV6-6 | CASSYLNSYEQYF | TGTGCCAGCAGTTACCTAAATAGCTACGAGCAGTACTTC
. | TRBJ2-1 | . | TRBV5-1 | CASSPGQTYNEQFF | TGCGCCAGCAGCCCTGGACAAACCTACAATGAGCAGTTCTTC
TRBD2 | TRBJ2-7 | . | TRBV2 | CASSVPGTSGYEQYF | TGTGCCAGCAGTGTCCCCGGGACTAGCGGCTACGAGCAGTACTTC
TRBD1 | TRBJ2-7 | few | TRBV29-1 | CSVERDRGTPQYF | TGCAGCGTTGAAAGGGACAGGGGGACACCGCAGTACTTC
. | TRBJ2-5 | . | TRBV6-1 | CASSEAFGHTETQYF | TGTGCCAGCAGTGAAGCGTTCGGGCACACAGAGACCCAGTACTTC
TRBD2 | TRBJ2-7 | . | TRBV6-6 | CASSRRAGVYEQYF | TGTGCCAGCAGTCGCAGGGCGGGAGTCTACGAGCAGTACTTC
. | TRBJ2-7 | . | TRBV27 | CASSLSSGFSYEQYF | TGTGCCAGCAGTTTATCATCCGGTTTCTCCTACGAGCAGTACTTC
TRBD2 | TRBJ2-1 | . | TRBV7-2 | CASSLGLAGQFF | TGTGCCAGCAGCTTGGGACTAGCGGGGCAGTTCTTC
TRBD1 | TRBJ1-5 | . | TRBV7-2 | CASSPQVTGLSNQPQHF | TGTGCCAGCAGCCCCCAAGTGACAGGGCTTAGCAATCAGCCCCAGCATTTT
TRBD1 | TRBJ2-7 | . | TRBV5-6 | CASSWGQGRGHEQYF | TGTGCCAGCAGCTGGGGACAGGGAAGGGGACACGAGCAGTACTTC
. | TRBJ1-1 | . | TRBV5-1 | CASSLEGGLNTEAFF | TGCGCCAGCAGCTTGGAGGGGGGCCTGAACACTGAAGCTTTCTTT
. | TRBJ2-3 | . | TRBV7-6 | CASSLEYDTQYF | TGTGCCAGCAGCTTAGAGTACGATACGCAGTATTTT
. | TRBJ1-3 | . | TRBV18 | CASSPVGESNTIYF | TGTGCCAGCTCACCGGTGGGGGAATCAAACACCATATATTTT
. | TRBJ1-6 | few | TRBV18 | CASSPSGGINSPLHF | TGTGCCAGCTCACCCTCCGGTGGTATTAATTCACCCCTCCACTTT
TRBD2 | TRBJ2-7 | . | TRBV11-2 | CASSLEASGAYEQYF | TGTGCCAGCAGCTTAGAAGCTAGCGGGGCCTACGAGCAGTACTTC